This T cell receptor (beta chain) came from a study of PD-1 blockade in classical Hodgkin lymphoma. Study-wide results and caveats: Healthy donors were reported to have higher baseline TCR diversity than newly diagnosed patients. While CD8+ TCR diversity did not rise significantly by C4D1, CD4+ TCR diversity did. Any patient who commenced nivolumab under 1 year after ASCT was excluded.

V shed 1 base and J shed 2 bases, with 14 bases lying between them. The CDR3 is made up of 15 amino acids. Germline lookup yields CDR1 GTSNPN and CDR2 SVGIG (reference sequence). Sequencing was performed with immunoSEQ multiplex PCR; in TCRdb, only in-frame clones are kept and a portion is missing. This sample has more than 20,000 clones, with 60% to 80% found just once. Time point indicated: cycle 4 day 1 (C4D1), after five to seven weeks of nivolumab. After autologous stem cell transplantation all patients relapsed, and prior brentuximab vedotin exposure differed between cohorts. A note on this clone: Its antigen is as yet unknown.

This sequence was found in a human donor with classical Hodgkin lymphoma. Sequenced here: peripheral blood mononuclear cells (PBMCs), sampled before the fourth cycle of nivolumab. The chain combines TRBV30 with TRBJ1-2; D remains ambiguous. For the CDR3, the DNA is TGTGCCTGGAGTGCCGATGTAATCTCCAACTATGGCTACACCTTC. This encodes CAWSADVISNYGYTF.